Listed below are T cell receptor beta chains from one sample, sequenced in a study of Ad26.COV2.S vaccination and SARS-CoV-2 variants. Sequenced by immunoSEQ multiplex PCR; TCRdb stores in-frame clones only, minus some. The sample gives some 190,000 clones, around 85% of which show up once; 5.5% to 6% is in the top ten. The sequenced sample was peripheral blood, obtained after recovery from COVID-19. These receptors were obtained from a human donor who had recovered from COVID-19. CDR3s include the opening cysteine and the closing phenylalanine or tryptophan. The D gene is left open where the match is weak. Only part of the rows carry a size: once, few, many, or a class if the clone is expanded.

CDR3 DNA: TGTGCCAGCAGTTACCAGGGAAACTATAATGAAAAACTGTTTTTT
CDR3 protein: CASSYQGNYNEKLFF
J gene: TRBJ1-4
D gene: NA
clone size: NA
V gene: TRBV6-6

CDR3 DNA: TGTGCCAGTAGTCCCCCTCCCTGGCAGGGTGGGGCCAACGTCCTGACTTTC
CDR3 protein: CASSPPPWQGGANVLTF
J gene: TRBJ2-6
D gene: NA
clone size: NA
V gene: TRBV19

CDR3 DNA: TGTGCCAGCAGCTTTTTCGGGACTAAAGCAAAACATACGCAGTATTTT
CDR3 protein: CASSFFGTKAKHTQYF
J gene: TRBJ2-3
D gene: TRBD2
clone size: NA
V gene: TRBV5-6

CDR3 DNA: TGTGCCACCAGCACTCCGTCAGGGGTGAGGACCGGGGAGCTGTTTTTT
CDR3 protein: CATSTPSGVRTGELFF
J gene: TRBJ2-2
D gene: NA
clone size: NA
V gene: TRBV15

CDR3 DNA: TGCGCCAGCAGCCAAGAAGATGGCAGGGGAAATTCACCCCTCCACTTT
CDR3 protein: CASSQEDGRGNSPLHF
J gene: TRBJ1-6
D gene: NA
clone size: NA
V gene: TRBV4-1

CDR3 DNA: TGTGCCAGCAGCTGGTCTCGCATAGGGGCGAACACTGAAGCTTTCTTT
CDR3 protein: CASSWSRIGANTEAFF
J gene: TRBJ1-1
D gene: NA
clone size: NA
V gene: TRBV5-4

CDR3 DNA: TGTGCCAGCAGCGTGACCGGGGGGGGGCACAATGAGCAGTTCTTC
CDR3 protein: CASSVTGGGHNEQFF
J gene: TRBJ2-1
D gene: TRBD2
clone size: NA
V gene: TRBV9

CDR3 DNA: TGTGCCAGCAGCTTGGCCGGAAACACCATATATTTT
CDR3 protein: CASSLAGNTIYF
J gene: TRBJ1-3
D gene: NA
clone size: few
V gene: TRBV5-5

CDR3 DNA: TGTGCCAGCTCACCGTCAATGGGGGTGTACACCATATATTTT
CDR3 protein: CASSPSMGVYTIYF
J gene: TRBJ1-3
D gene: NA
clone size: NA
V gene: TRBV18

CDR3 DNA: TGTGCCAGCTCACCCATCGGGACAGGTCTGGATGGCTACACCTTC
CDR3 protein: CASSPIGTGLDGYTF
J gene: TRBJ1-2
D gene: TRBD1
clone size: few
V gene: TRBV18

CDR3 DNA: TGTGCCAGTAGTATAGATGGGGGCAGCAATCAGCCCCAGCATTTT
CDR3 protein: CASSIDGGSNQPQHF
J gene: TRBJ1-5
D gene: NA
clone size: NA
V gene: TRBV19

CDR3 DNA: TGCGCCAGCAGCTTGGTAGGGGGCAATGAGCAGTTCTTC
CDR3 protein: CASSLVGGNEQFF
J gene: TRBJ2-1
D gene: NA
clone size: NA
V gene: TRBV5-1

CDR3 DNA: TGTGCCAGTAGTAGGGACTCGCTATCCTACGAGCAGTACTTC
CDR3 protein: CASSRDSLSYEQYF
J gene: TRBJ2-7
D gene: NA
clone size: NA
V gene: TRBV19

CDR3 DNA: TGCGCCAGCTCTATCTTCGGGAGTAACTATGGCTACACCTTC
CDR3 protein: CASSIFGSNYGYTF
J gene: TRBJ1-2
D gene: NA
clone size: NA
V gene: TRBV4-1

CDR3 DNA: TGTGCCAGCAGCCTTGGTTTAGAACAGGGCACTGAAGCTTTCTTT
CDR3 protein: CASSLGLEQGTEAFF
J gene: TRBJ1-1
D gene: NA
clone size: NA
V gene: TRBV5-4

CDR3 DNA: TGTGCCAGCAGTACTGACAGGGGGCACACTGAAGCTTTCTTT
CDR3 protein: CASSTDRGHTEAFF
J gene: TRBJ1-1
D gene: TRBD1
clone size: NA
V gene: TRBV6-5

CDR3 DNA: TGTGCCAGCAGTTTCTTGGGACAACTGAACACTGAAGCTTTCTTT
CDR3 protein: CASSFLGQLNTEAFF
J gene: TRBJ1-1
D gene: NA
clone size: NA
V gene: TRBV5-4

CDR3 DNA: TGTGCCAGCATAGGGCCATTCTACGAGCAGTACTTC
CDR3 protein: CASIGPFYEQYF
J gene: TRBJ2-7
D gene: NA
clone size: NA
V gene: TRBV6-5

CDR3 DNA: TGTGCCAGCAGGCCGGAACAGGGGGGCAATTCACCCCTCCACTTT
CDR3 protein: CASRPEQGGNSPLHF
J gene: TRBJ1-6
D gene: TRBD1
clone size: NA
V gene: TRBV7-2

CDR3 DNA: TGTGCCAGCAGTGTACCCTCGGGGAGAACAGGTGGCTACACCTTC
CDR3 protein: CASSVPSGRTGGYTF
J gene: TRBJ1-2
D gene: NA
clone size: NA
V gene: TRBV28

CDR3 DNA: TGTGCCAGTAGTAAGAAACTCGGCTACGAGCAGTACTTC
CDR3 protein: CASSKKLGYEQYF
J gene: TRBJ2-7
D gene: NA
clone size: NA
V gene: TRBV19

CDR3 DNA: TGTGCCATCAGTGAGGGTGTGACTAGCGGGGTCCAAGAGACCCAGTACTTC
CDR3 protein: CAISEGVTSGVQETQYF
J gene: TRBJ2-5
D gene: TRBD2
clone size: NA
V gene: TRBV10-3

CDR3 DNA: TGTGCCAGCAGCCGCGACAGCGTCACAAACTATGGCTACACCTTC
CDR3 protein: CASSRDSVTNYGYTF
J gene: TRBJ1-2
D gene: NA
clone size: NA
V gene: TRBV14

CDR3 DNA: TGCGCCAGCAGCTTGGGACTAGCGGGGGGTTGGTACCAAGAGACCCAGTACTTC
CDR3 protein: CASSLGLAGGWYQETQYF
J gene: TRBJ2-5
D gene: TRBD2
clone size: NA
V gene: TRBV5-1

CDR3 DNA: TGCGCCCGTCAGGGGGACGAGCAGTACTTC
CDR3 protein: CARQGDEQYF
J gene: TRBJ2-7
D gene: TRBD1
clone size: NA
V gene: TRBV10-1

CDR3 DNA: TGTGCCAGCAGCTTAGCCAGGGTGTCTGGGGCCAACGTCCTGACTTTC
CDR3 protein: CASSLARVSGANVLTF
J gene: TRBJ2-6
D gene: NA
clone size: few
V gene: TRBV7-9

CDR3 DNA: TGCGCCAGCAGCTTGGAGGGGCCTCCAAACATTCAGTACTTC
CDR3 protein: CASSLEGPPNIQYF
J gene: TRBJ2-4
D gene: NA
clone size: NA
V gene: TRBV5-1

CDR3 DNA: TGTGCCAGCAGCTTGAGCGGGGCCCGGGCGGGCAATGAGCAGTTCTTC
CDR3 protein: CASSLSGARAGNEQFF
J gene: TRBJ2-1
D gene: TRBD2
clone size: NA
V gene: TRBV7-3

CDR3 DNA: TGCAGTGCCGCGACCACCTACGAGCAGTACTTC
CDR3 protein: CSAATTYEQYF
J gene: TRBJ2-7
D gene: NA
clone size: NA
V gene: TRBV20-1

CDR3 DNA: TGTGCCAGCCGGGGACAGAATAATTCACCCCTCCACTTT
CDR3 protein: CASRGQNNSPLHF
J gene: TRBJ1-6
D gene: TRBD1
clone size: NA
V gene: TRBV7-2

CDR3 DNA: TGTGCCAGCAGCTTACGGCGGGGGGGTTTCAGGGATACGCAGTATTTT
CDR3 protein: CASSLRRGGFRDTQYF
J gene: TRBJ2-3
D gene: TRBD2
clone size: NA
V gene: TRBV7-2

CDR3 DNA: TGTGCCAGCAGCTCTGCCAACCCTAACTATGGCTACACCTTC
CDR3 protein: CASSSANPNYGYTF
J gene: TRBJ1-2
D gene: NA
clone size: NA
V gene: TRBV7-2

CDR3 DNA: TGTGCCAGCAGCTTAGGGACTTCGTCAACCTACGAGCAGTACTTC
CDR3 protein: CASSLGTSSTYEQYF
J gene: TRBJ2-7
D gene: NA
clone size: NA
V gene: TRBV7-8

CDR3 DNA: TGTGCCAGCAGCTTAGCGGGCGGGGGCTACAATGAGCAGTTCTTC
CDR3 protein: CASSLAGGGYNEQFF
J gene: TRBJ2-1
D gene: TRBD2
clone size: NA
V gene: TRBV11-2

CDR3 DNA: TGTGCCACCAGCAGAATAAGCAGTGGATGGGAGACCCAGTACTTC
CDR3 protein: CATSRISSGWETQYF
J gene: TRBJ2-5
D gene: NA
clone size: NA
V gene: TRBV15

CDR3 DNA: TGCGCCAGCAGCTTGAAAAAGACTAGCGGCTCCTACAATGAGCAGTTCTTC
CDR3 protein: CASSLKKTSGSYNEQFF
J gene: TRBJ2-1
D gene: TRBD2
clone size: once
V gene: TRBV5-1

CDR3 DNA: TGTGCCAGCAGTTTGCGCGGACAGGGGTTTGGCGAGCAGTACTTC
CDR3 protein: CASSLRGQGFGEQYF
J gene: TRBJ2-7
D gene: TRBD1
clone size: NA
V gene: TRBV27

CDR3 DNA: TGTGCCAGACTTACAGAGGGGGGCTACACCTTC
CDR3 protein: CARLTEGGYTF
J gene: TRBJ1-2
D gene: NA
clone size: NA
V gene: TRBV6-5

CDR3 DNA: TGTGCCAGCAGCTCTAGGGACAGCTCCTACGAGCAGTACTTC
CDR3 protein: CASSSRDSSYEQYF
J gene: TRBJ2-7
D gene: TRBD1
clone size: once
V gene: TRBV7-9

CDR3 DNA: TGCAGCGTTGCACAACGGAACACTGAAGCTTTCTTT
CDR3 protein: CSVAQRNTEAFF
J gene: TRBJ1-1
D gene: NA
clone size: NA
V gene: TRBV29-1

CDR3 DNA: TGTGCCAGTAGTATGCGGGACAGGCCTGGCTACACCTTC
CDR3 protein: CASSMRDRPGYTF
J gene: TRBJ1-2
D gene: TRBD1
clone size: many
V gene: TRBV19

CDR3 DNA: TGTGCCACCAGCAGAGATCGGTTACAAGAGACCCAGTACTTC
CDR3 protein: CATSRDRLQETQYF
J gene: TRBJ2-5
D gene: NA
clone size: NA
V gene: TRBV15

CDR3 DNA: TGTGCCAGTAGTATAGATCCCGCAGGGACCGGGGAGCTGTTTTTT
CDR3 protein: CASSIDPAGTGELFF
J gene: TRBJ2-2
D gene: NA
clone size: NA
V gene: TRBV19

CDR3 DNA: TGCGCCAGCAGCTTGGCCGCGCCCCAAGAGACCCAGTACTTC
CDR3 protein: CASSLAAPQETQYF
J gene: TRBJ2-5
D gene: NA
clone size: few
V gene: TRBV5-1

CDR3 DNA: TGTGCCAGCAGTGAAGCGCTGGGGGCATGGGGCTACACCTTC
CDR3 protein: CASSEALGAWGYTF
J gene: TRBJ1-2
D gene: NA
clone size: NA
V gene: TRBV6-1

CDR3 DNA: TGTGCCAGCAGTTTTTTAGGGGCGGATTTCTTT
CDR3 protein: CASSFLGADFF
J gene: TRBJ1-1
D gene: NA
clone size: NA
V gene: TRBV28

CDR3 DNA: TGCAGCGTGGGGGGGACAGCCTACGAGCAGTACTTC
CDR3 protein: CSVGGTAYEQYF
J gene: TRBJ2-7
D gene: NA
clone size: NA
V gene: TRBV29-1

CDR3 DNA: TGTGCCAGTAGCCTCGACGGGGGAGAAAGCTATGGCTACACCTTC
CDR3 protein: CASSLDGGESYGYTF
J gene: TRBJ1-2
D gene: NA
clone size: NA
V gene: TRBV19

CDR3 DNA: TGTGCCAGTAGTCTCCCCGGGCAAGAGACCCAGTACTTC
CDR3 protein: CASSLPGQETQYF
J gene: TRBJ2-5
D gene: NA
clone size: NA
V gene: TRBV19

CDR3 DNA: TGTGCCAGCAGTTACTCACAGGAGCAGTTCTTC
CDR3 protein: CASSYSQEQFF
J gene: TRBJ2-1
D gene: NA
clone size: NA
V gene: TRBV6-6

CDR3 DNA: TGTGCCATCAGTGGGACAGGGGCCGGGAATGAAAAACTGTTTTTT
CDR3 protein: CAISGTGAGNEKLFF
J gene: TRBJ1-4
D gene: TRBD1
clone size: NA
V gene: TRBV10-3

CDR3 DNA: TGTGCCAGCAACCTGACTAGGGTTCCCCGAGGTTACACAGATACGCAGTATTTT
CDR3 protein: CASNLTRVPRGYTDTQYF
J gene: TRBJ2-3
D gene: NA
clone size: NA
V gene: TRBV21-1

CDR3 DNA: TGTGCCAGCAGTGGACAGGCATTCTCGGCTTTCTTT
CDR3 protein: CASSGQAFSAFF
J gene: TRBJ1-1
D gene: TRBD1
clone size: NA
V gene: TRBV28

CDR3 DNA: TGTGCCAGCAGCTTCGACAGGACGACGCAGTATTTT
CDR3 protein: CASSFDRTTQYF
J gene: TRBJ2-3
D gene: NA
clone size: NA
V gene: TRBV13

CDR3 DNA: TGTGCCACCAGTGATTCAGGGGGAGGCCGTTACAATGAGCAGTTCTTC
CDR3 protein: CATSDSGGGRYNEQFF
J gene: TRBJ2-1
D gene: NA
clone size: NA
V gene: TRBV24-1

CDR3 DNA: TGTGCCAGTTATGGGCCATTCTGGGGACGGCTGAACACTGAAGCTTTCTTT
CDR3 protein: CASYGPFWGRLNTEAFF
J gene: TRBJ1-1
D gene: NA
clone size: NA
V gene: TRBV19

CDR3 DNA: TGTGCCAGCAGTGATGTTCCGGACAGGACGAAGAACACTGAAGCTTTCTTT
CDR3 protein: CASSDVPDRTKNTEAFF
J gene: TRBJ1-1
D gene: TRBD1
clone size: NA
V gene: TRBV2

CDR3 DNA: TGTGCCAGCAGCACGTTGGAGGGCCCTAGGGATGAGCAGTTCTTC
CDR3 protein: CASSTLEGPRDEQFF
J gene: TRBJ2-1
D gene: NA
clone size: NA
V gene: TRBV9

CDR3 DNA: TGTGCCAGCAGTTATGTCCTCGACAGGGGGCTTCGCGAGCAGTACTTC
CDR3 protein: CASSYVLDRGLREQYF
J gene: TRBJ2-7
D gene: TRBD1
clone size: NA
V gene: TRBV28

CDR3 DNA: TGTGCCAGCAGTTCGGACAGGCGTAAAGAAAAACTGTTTTTT
CDR3 protein: CASSSDRRKEKLFF
J gene: TRBJ1-4
D gene: TRBD1
clone size: NA
V gene: TRBV28